The 6 T cell receptor beta chains below were found in one sample sequenced in a study of OX40 agonist ivuxolimab in advanced cancers. Libraries were prepared through the immunoSEQ multiplex PCR assay. This immuneACCESS table, as held by TCRdb, lists in-frame sequences with V and J called but not all clones. Of the missing ones, under half trace to an unresolved V gene in checked studies; the others have no known cause. The sample table holds roughly 68,000 clones, of which around 80% were seen once. Jointly, the top ten make up 1.5% to 2% of the sample. Sequenced material: CD4+ or CD8+ T cells sorted from blood, taken in a trial of the OX40 agonist ivuxolimab. The receptors here all came from an adult with an advanced solid tumor such as melanoma, head and neck, liver or kidney cancer.

This sequence joins TRBV7-8 and TRBJ1-2; D ambiguous. Germline CDR1 and CDR2: SGHVS and FQNEAQ. The CDR3 spans 13 residues. Trimming took off 0 bases at V and 2 bases at J, with 4 bases between the two ends. In nucleotides, the CDR3 is TGTGCCAGCAGCTTAGCAGGGAACTATGGCTACACCTTC. Its protein product is CASSLAGNYGYTF. Combining the CDR3 with reference TRBV7-8 and TRBJ1-2 gives the whole variable domain GAGVSQSPRYKVAKRGQDVALRCDPISGHVSLFWYQQALGQGPEFLTYFQNEAQLDKSGLPSDRFFAERPEGSVSTLKIQRTQQEDSAVYLCASSLAGNYGYTFGSGTRLTVV.

The V and J genes are TRBV5-4 and TRBJ2-5, with unresolved D. Trimming took off 3 bases at V and 5 bases at J, with 17 bases between the two ends. The CDR3 spans 15 residues. Germline assignment: CDR1 SGHNT and CDR2 YYREEE (reference sequence). The CDR3 sequence is CASSSFKTRLETQYF. CDR3 nucleotides: TGTGCCAGCAGCTCGTTTAAGACCCGGTTGGAGACCCAGTACTTC.

The rearrangement uses TRBV4-3 and TRBJ2-6; D unclear. Trimming cost V 0 bases and J 0 bases, with 12 bases left between them. Germline V gives CDR1 LGHNA, CDR2 YSLEER. The CDR3 runs 18 residues. This CDR3 is CASSQDPHDISGANVLTF. The CDR3 DNA reads as TGCGCCAGCAGCCAAGATCCCCACGACATCTCTGGGGCCAACGTCCTGACTTTC.

This chain joins TRBV29-1 and TRBJ2-2; 7 nucleotides agree with TRBD1. The CDR3 is made up of 14 amino acids. Germline values: CDR1 SQVTM, CDR2 ANQGSEA. Trimming took 7 bases from V and 7 from J; bases not matched to a gene: 12. CDR3 nucleotides: TGCAGCGGAAGAAAGGACAGGATCGGCGGGGAGCTGTTTTTT. Its translation: CSGRKDRIGGELFF.

This chain joins TRBV2 and TRBJ1-4; D may be TRBD1 (6 bases). The length of the CDR3 is 14 residues. Germline V CDR1 and CDR2: SNHLY, FYNNEI. Trimming removed 4 bases from V and 0 bases from J, with 6 bases in between. CDR3 nucleotides: TGTGCCAGCAGTGGGACAGCAACTAATGAAAAACTGTTTTTT. This sequence encodes CASSGTATNEKLFF.

The V call is TRBV5-8, the J call TRBJ2-7; tentatively, D is TRBD2 (7 bases). Germline CDR1 is SGHTS and CDR2 is YDEGEE. This CDR3 region has 16 residues. The V and J ends lost 4 bases and 5 bases respectively, with 22 bases between them. CDR3 loop: CASSPEGGGAGDEQYF. In nucleotides, the CDR3 is TGTGCCAGCAGCCCGGAGGGCGGGGGCGCCGGGGACGAGCAGTACTTC. The variable domain in full, with the rest retrieved from reference TRBV5-8 and TRBJ2-7, is EAGVTQSPTHLIKTRGQQATLRCSPISGHTSVYWYQQALGLGLQFLLWYDEGEERNRGNFPPRFSGRQFPNYSSELNVNALELEDSALYLCASSPEGGGAGDEQYFGPGTRLTVT.